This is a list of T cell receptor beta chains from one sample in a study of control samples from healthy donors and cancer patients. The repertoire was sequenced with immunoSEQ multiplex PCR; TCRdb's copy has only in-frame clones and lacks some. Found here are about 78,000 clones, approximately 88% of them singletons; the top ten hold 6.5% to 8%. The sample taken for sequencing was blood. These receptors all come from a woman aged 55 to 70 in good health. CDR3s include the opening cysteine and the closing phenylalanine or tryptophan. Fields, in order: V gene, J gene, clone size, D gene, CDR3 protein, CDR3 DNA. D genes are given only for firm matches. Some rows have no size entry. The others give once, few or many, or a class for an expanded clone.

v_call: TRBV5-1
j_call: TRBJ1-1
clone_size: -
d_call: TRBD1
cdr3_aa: CASSLEPAGGGTEAFF
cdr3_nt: TGCGCCAGCAGCTTGGAGCCGGCAGGGGGCGGCACTGAAGCTTTCTTT

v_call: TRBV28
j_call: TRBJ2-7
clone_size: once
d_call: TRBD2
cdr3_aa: CASSLARIGLAGSYEQYF
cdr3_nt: TGTGCCAGCAGTTTGGCGAGAATCGGGCTAGCGGGAAGCTACGAGCAGTACTTC

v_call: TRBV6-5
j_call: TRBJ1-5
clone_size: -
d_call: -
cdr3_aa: CASSSARGGSNQPQHF
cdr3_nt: TGTGCCAGCAGTTCCGCCCGAGGGGGGTCCAATCAGCCCCAGCATTTT

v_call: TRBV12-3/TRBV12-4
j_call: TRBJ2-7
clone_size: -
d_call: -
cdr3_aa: CASSFGSYEQYF
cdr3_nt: TGTGCCAGCAGTTTCGGTAGCTACGAGCAGTACTTC

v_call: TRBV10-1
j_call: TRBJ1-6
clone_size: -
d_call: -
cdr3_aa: CASMAGGNNSPLHF
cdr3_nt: TGCGCGAGCATGGCGGGGGGGAATAATTCACCCCTCCACTTT

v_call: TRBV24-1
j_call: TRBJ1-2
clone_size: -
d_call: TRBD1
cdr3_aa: CATSGGTGSGALDGYTF
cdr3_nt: TGTGCCACCAGTGGTGGGACAGGGAGCGGGGCACTCGATGGCTACACCTTC

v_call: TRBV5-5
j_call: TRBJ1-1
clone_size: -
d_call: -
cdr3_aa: CASSFLVSPDTEAFF
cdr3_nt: TGTGCCAGCAGCTTCCTGGTCTCACCTGACACTGAAGCTTTCTTT

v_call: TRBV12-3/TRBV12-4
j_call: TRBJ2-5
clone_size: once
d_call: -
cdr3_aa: CASSSQETQYF
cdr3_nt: TGTGCCAGCAGTTCCCAAGAGACCCAGTACTTC

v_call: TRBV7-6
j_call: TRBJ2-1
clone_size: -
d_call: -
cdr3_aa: CASSPLASMAYNEQFF
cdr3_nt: TGTGCCAGCAGCCCACTCGCTAGCATGGCCTACAATGAGCAGTTCTTC

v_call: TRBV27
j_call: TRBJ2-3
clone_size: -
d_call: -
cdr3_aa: CASSPSPGDTQYF
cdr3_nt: TGTGCCAGCAGTCCCAGCCCGGGTGATACGCAGTATTTT

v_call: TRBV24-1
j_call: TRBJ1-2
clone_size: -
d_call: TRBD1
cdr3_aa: CATSDSGTGDYGYTF
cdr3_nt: TGTGCCACCAGTGATTCCGGGACAGGGGACTATGGCTACACCTTC

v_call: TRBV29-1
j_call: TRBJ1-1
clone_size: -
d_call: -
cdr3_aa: CSAVRGNTEAFF
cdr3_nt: TGCAGCGCTGTTAGGGGCAACACTGAAGCTTTCTTT

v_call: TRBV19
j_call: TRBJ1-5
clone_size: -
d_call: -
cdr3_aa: CASSIVTDNQPQHF
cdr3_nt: TGTGCCAGTAGTATTGTGACGGACAATCAGCCCCAGCATTTT

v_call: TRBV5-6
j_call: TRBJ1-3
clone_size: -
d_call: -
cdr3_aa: CASSRRGVDGNTIYF
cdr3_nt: TGTGCCAGCAGCCGGCGGGGGGTGGATGGAAACACCATATATTTT

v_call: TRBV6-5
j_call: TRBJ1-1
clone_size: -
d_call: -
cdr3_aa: CASSYLSEAFF
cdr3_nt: TGTGCCAGCAGTTACCTGTCTGAAGCTTTCTTT

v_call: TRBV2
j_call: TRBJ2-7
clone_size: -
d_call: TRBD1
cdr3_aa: CASRRDRTYEQYF
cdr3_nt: TGTGCCAGCAGGAGGGACAGGACCTACGAGCAGTACTTC

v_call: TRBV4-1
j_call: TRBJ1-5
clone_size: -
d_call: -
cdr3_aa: CASSHALGNQPQHF
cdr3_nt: TGCGCCAGCAGCCACGCCTTGGGCAATCAGCCCCAGCATTTT

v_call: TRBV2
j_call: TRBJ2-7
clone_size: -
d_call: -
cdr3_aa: CASSVGQGYEQYF
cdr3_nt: TGTGCCAGCAGTGTAGGGCAGGGTTACGAGCAGTACTTC

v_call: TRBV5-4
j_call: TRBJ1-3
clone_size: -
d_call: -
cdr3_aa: CASSLGSSGAVDTIYF
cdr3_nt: TGTGCCAGCAGCTTGGGGAGCTCAGGGGCGGTAGACACCATATATTTT

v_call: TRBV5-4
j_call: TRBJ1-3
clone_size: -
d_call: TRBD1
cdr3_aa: CASSRGDRGGNTIYF
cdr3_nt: TGTGCCAGCAGCCGGGGGGACAGGGGAGGAAACACCATATATTTT

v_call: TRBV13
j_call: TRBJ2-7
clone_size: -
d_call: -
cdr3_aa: CASSLESGHEQYF
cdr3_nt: TGTGCCAGCAGCTTAGAATCCGGGCACGAGCAGTACTTC

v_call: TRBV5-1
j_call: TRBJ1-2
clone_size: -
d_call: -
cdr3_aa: CASRNREWGYGYTF
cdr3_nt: TGCGCCAGCAGGAACAGGGAGTGGGGCTATGGCTACACCTTC

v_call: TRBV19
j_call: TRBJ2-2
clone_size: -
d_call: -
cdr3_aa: CASRGDGELFF
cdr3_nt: TGTGCCAGTAGGGGTGACGGGGAGCTGTTTTTT

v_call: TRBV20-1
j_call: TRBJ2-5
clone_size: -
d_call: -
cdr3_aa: CSAVREETQYF
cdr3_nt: TGCAGTGCGGTACGGGAAGAGACCCAGTACTTC

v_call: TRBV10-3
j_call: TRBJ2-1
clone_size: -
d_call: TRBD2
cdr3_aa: CAINQGLAGRGAYNEQFF
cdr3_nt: TGTGCCATCAATCAGGGGCTAGCGGGCCGTGGAGCCTACAATGAGCAGTTCTTC

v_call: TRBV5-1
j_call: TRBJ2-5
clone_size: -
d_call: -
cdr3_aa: CASSARVRETQYF
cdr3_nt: TGCGCCAGCAGCGCAAGGGTAAGGGAGACCCAGTACTTC

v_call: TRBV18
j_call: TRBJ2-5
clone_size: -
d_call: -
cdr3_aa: CASSPISQETQYF
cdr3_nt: TGTGCCAGCTCACCAATCTCACAAGAGACCCAGTACTTC

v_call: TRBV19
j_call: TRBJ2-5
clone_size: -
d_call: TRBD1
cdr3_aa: CASSERTGRGTQYF
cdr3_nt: TGTGCCAGTAGTGAACGGACAGGCCGCGGGACCCAGTACTTC

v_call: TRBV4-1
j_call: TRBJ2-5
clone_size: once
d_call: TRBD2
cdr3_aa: CASSRLAGIQETQYF
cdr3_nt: TGCGCCAGCAGCCGCCTAGCGGGGATACAAGAGACCCAGTACTTC

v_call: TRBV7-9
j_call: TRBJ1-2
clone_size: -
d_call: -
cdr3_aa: CASSPYEGGYTF
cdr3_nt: TGTGCCAGCAGCCCCTATGAGGGTGGCTACACCTTC

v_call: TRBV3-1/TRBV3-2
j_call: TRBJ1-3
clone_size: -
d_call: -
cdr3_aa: CASSQTYRGPRGGNTIYF
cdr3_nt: TGTGCCAGCAGTCAAACTTATCGGGGCCCCCGCGGTGGAAACACCATATATTTT

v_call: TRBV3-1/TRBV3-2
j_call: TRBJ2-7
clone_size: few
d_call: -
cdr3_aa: CASSATGLVGYEQYF
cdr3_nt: TGTGCCAGCAGCGCAACAGGGCTTGTAGGCTACGAGCAGTACTTC

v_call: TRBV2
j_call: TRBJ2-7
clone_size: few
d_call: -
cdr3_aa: CASSRQGDYEQYF
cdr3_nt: TGTGCCAGCAGCCGCCAAGGGGATTACGAGCAGTACTTC

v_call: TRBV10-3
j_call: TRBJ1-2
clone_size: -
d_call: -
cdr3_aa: CAISVGVPNYGYTF
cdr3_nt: TGTGCCATCAGTGTAGGGGTCCCTAACTATGGCTACACCTTC

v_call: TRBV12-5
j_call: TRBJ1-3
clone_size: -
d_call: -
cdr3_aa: CASGSGSSGNTIYF
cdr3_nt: TGTGCTAGTGGTTCAGGGAGCTCTGGAAACACCATATATTTT

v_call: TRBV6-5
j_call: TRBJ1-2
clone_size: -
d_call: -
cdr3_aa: CASTERRGSGGYTF
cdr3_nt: TGTGCCAGCACCGAACGAAGGGGCTCGGGTGGCTACACCTTC

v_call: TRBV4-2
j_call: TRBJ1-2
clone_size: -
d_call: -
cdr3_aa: CASSQDRADLYGYTF
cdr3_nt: TGTGCCAGCAGCCAAGATCGGGCAGACCTCTATGGCTACACCTTC

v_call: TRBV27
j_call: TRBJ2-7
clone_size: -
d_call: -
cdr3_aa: CASSLSTGTVSYEQYF
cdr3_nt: TGTGCCAGCAGTTTATCAACCGGGACGGTCTCCTACGAGCAGTACTTC

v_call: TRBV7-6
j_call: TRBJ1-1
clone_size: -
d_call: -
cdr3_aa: CASSPGRARGTEAFF
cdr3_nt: TGTGCCAGCAGCCCGGGTCGGGCCCGAGGCACTGAAGCTTTCTTT

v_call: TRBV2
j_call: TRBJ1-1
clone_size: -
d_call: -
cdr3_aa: CASSAGSRNLNTEAFF
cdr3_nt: TGTGCCAGCAGTGCCGGGTCCAGAAATTTGAACACTGAAGCTTTCTTT

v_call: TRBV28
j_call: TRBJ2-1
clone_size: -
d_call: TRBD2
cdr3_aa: CASIRLASGNNEQFF
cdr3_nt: TGTGCCAGCATCCGTTTGGCTAGCGGGAACAATGAGCAGTTCTTC

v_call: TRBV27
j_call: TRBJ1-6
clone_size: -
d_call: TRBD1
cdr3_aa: CASRYDRGNSPLHF
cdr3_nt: TGTGCCAGCAGGTACGACAGGGGGAATTCACCCCTCCACTTT

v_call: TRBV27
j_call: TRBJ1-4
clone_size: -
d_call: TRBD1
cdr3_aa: CASSRSRQGGEKLFF
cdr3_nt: TGTGCCAGCAGTCGGTCGCGACAGGGTGGTGAAAAACTGTTTTTT

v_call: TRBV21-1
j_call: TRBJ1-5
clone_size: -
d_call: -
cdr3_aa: CASSKPEGAVINQPQHF
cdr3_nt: TGTGCCAGCAGCAAACCCGAGGGGGCAGTGATCAATCAGCCCCAGCATTTT

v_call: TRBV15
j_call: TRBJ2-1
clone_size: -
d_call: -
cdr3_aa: CATSRGQYNEQFF
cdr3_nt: TGTGCCACCAGCAGAGGCCAGTACAATGAGCAGTTCTTC

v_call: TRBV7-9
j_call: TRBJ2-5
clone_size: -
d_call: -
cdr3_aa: CASSLRGSVPETQYF
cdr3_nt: TGTGCCAGCAGCTTGAGGGGTTCGGTGCCGGAGACCCAGTACTTC

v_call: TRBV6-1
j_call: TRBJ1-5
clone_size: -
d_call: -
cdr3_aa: CASSEALAGWDQPQHF
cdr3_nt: TGTGCCAGCAGTGAAGCGCTCGCGGGATGGGATCAGCCCCAGCATTTT

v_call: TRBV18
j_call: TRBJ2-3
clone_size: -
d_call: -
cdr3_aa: CASSPVGGAGSTDTQYF
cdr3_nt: TGTGCCAGCTCCCCGGTTGGGGGGGCCGGAAGCACAGATACGCAGTATTTT

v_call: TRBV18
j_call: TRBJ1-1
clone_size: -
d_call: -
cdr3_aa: CASSPLGGANTEAFF
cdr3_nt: TGTGCCAGCTCACCGTTGGGGGGCGCGAACACTGAAGCTTTCTTT

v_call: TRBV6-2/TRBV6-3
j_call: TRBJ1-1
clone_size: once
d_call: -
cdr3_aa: CASSYYGGASTEAFF
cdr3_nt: TGTGCCAGCAGTTACTATGGTGGGGCCAGCACTGAAGCTTTCTTT

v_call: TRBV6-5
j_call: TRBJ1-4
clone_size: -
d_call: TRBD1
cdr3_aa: CASGKTGEKLFF
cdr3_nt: TGTGCCAGCGGAAAGACAGGGGAAAAACTGTTTTTT

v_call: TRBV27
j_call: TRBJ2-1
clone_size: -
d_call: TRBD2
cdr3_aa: CASSARLAGGGRNEQFF
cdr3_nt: TGTGCCAGCAGTGCCCGACTAGCGGGAGGCGGGAGGAATGAGCAGTTCTTC